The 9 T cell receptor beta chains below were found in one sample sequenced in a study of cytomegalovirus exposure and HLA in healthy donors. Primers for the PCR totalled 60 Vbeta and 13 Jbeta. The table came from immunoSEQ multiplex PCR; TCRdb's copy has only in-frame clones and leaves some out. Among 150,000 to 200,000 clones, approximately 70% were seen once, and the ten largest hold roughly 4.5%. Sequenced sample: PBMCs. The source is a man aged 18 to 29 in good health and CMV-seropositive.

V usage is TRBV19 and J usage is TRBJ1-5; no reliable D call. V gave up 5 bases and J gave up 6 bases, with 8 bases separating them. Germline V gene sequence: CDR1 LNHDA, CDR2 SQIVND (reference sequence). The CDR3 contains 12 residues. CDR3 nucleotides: TGTGCCAGTAGTTGGTGGGCTCAGCCCCAGCATTTT. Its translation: CASSWWAQPQHF.

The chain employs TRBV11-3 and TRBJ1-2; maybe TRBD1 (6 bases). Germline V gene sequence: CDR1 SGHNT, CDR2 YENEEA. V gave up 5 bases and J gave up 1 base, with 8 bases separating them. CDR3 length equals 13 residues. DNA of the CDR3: TGTGCCAGCAGCCAGGACAGTAACTATGGCTACACCTTC. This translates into CASSQDSNYGYTF.

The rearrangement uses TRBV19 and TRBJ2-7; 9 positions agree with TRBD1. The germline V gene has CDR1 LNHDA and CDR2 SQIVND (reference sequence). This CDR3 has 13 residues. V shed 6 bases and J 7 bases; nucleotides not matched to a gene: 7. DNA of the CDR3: TGTGCCAGTAGCCGGGACAGGGAGGGAGAGCAGTACGTC. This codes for CASSRDREGEQYV.

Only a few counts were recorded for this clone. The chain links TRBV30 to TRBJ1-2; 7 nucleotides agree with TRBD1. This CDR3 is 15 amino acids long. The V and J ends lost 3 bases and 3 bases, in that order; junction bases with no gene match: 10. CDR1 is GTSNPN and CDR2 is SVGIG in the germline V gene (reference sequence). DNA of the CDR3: TGTGCCTGGAGGACAGGGCAAAGATACTACTATGGCTACACCTTC. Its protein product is CAWRTGQRYYYGYTF.

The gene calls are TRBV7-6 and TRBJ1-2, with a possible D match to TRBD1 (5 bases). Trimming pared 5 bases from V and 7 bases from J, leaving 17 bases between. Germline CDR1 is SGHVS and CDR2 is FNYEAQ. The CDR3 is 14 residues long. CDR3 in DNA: TGTGCCAGCAGCCCTGGCGGGACCTCGGGTGGCTACACCTTC. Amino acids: CASSPGGTSGGYTF.

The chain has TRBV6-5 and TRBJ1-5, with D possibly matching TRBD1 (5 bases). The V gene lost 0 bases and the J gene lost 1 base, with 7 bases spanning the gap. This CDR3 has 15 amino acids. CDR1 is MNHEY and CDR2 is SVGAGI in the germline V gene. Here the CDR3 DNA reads TGTGCCAGCAGTTACTCCAGGGAAAGCAATCAGCCCCAGCATTTT. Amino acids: CASSYSRESNQPQHF.

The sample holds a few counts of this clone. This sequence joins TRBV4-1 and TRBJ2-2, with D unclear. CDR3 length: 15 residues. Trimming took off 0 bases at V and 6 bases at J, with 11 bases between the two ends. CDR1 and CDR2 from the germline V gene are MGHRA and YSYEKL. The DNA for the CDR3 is TGCGCCAGCAGCCAAGAACTGTCTTTCTCCGGGGAGCTGTTTTTT. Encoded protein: CASSQELSFSGELFF.

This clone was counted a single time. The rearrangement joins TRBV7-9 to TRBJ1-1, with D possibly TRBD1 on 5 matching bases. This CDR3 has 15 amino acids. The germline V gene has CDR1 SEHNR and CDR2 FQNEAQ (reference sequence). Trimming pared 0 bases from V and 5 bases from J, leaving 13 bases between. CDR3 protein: CASSLAPLGGTEAFF. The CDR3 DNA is TGTGCCAGCAGCTTAGCCCCCCTCGGGGGGACTGAAGCTTTCTTT.

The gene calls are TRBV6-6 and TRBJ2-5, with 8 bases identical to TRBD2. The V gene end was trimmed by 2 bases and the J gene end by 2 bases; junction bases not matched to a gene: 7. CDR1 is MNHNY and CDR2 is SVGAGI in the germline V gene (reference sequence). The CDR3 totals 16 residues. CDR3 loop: CASSYIAGGTQETQYF. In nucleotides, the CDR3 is TGTGCCAGCAGTTACATTGCGGGGGGAACTCAAGAGACCCAGTACTTC.